This T cell receptor (beta chain) is from a study of blood T cell repertoires in COVID-19. V was pared by 6 bases and J by 1 base, with 15 bases between. The CDR3 covers 15 residues. The germline V gene has CDR1 MNHEY and CDR2 SVGAGI. Libraries were prepared by immunoSEQ multiplex PCR; TCRdb keeps only in-frame clonotypes and omits some of them. The data show around 200,000 clones, roughly 84% seen once. V usage is TRBV6-5 and J usage is TRBJ1-1; tentative D call: TRBD1 (5 bases). The receptor comes from a man aged 35-49 years with active or convalescent COVID-19. Sequenced sample: peripheral blood. The DNA of the CDR3 is TGTGCCAGCAGCCTCCTGGGGGGGACGAACACTGAAGCTTTCTTT. This translates into CASSLLGGTNTEAFF.